The clone carrying this T cell receptor beta chain was seen only once. Its antigen is unidentified. The method was immunoSEQ multiplex PCR; TCRdb's version includes in-frame clones alone and lacks a portion of them. This sample has tens of thousands of clones; around 90% occur once, and the top ten carry about 14%. The data were obtained in a study of T cell responses to AZD1222 COVID-19 vaccine. Study-wide results and caveats: Two doses of AZD1222 preceded a rise in Spike-specific TCR breadth and depth. Donors skewed white British and female; clonal diversity was possibly underestimated. Spike regions recognized by vaccine-associated CD4 TCRs spanned the protein, led by 160-218 and 743-854.

Sequencing used peripheral blood, obtained on day 0 of AZD1222 vaccination. This clonotype originated in an adult in good health.

CDR3: CASSYRGGYNEQFF. CDR3 DNA: TGTGCCAGCAGTTATAGGGGGGGCTACAATGAGCAGTTCTTC. The chain couples TRBV6-5 to TRBJ2-1, with D possibly matching TRBD2 (7 bases). The germline V and J ends were trimmed by 3 bases and 3 bases, with 9 bases remaining between them. Germline CDR1 is MNHEY and CDR2 is SVGAGI. There are 14 residues in the CDR3.